This T cell receptor (beta chain) emerged from a study of blood T cell repertoires in COVID-19. Study-level background: The study drew acute and convalescent COVID-19 samples from the United States, Italy and Spain. Nucleic acid was either cDNA or gDNA, and it came from T cells, B-cell-depleted T cells, or PBMCs.

Germline V gives CDR1 MNHEY, CDR2 SMNVEV (reference sequence). Unmatched junction bases numbered 10, after V lost 3 bases and J lost 2 bases. The length of the CDR3 is 18 residues. How the authors handled the data: Estimation of nucleated cell counts relied on the amplification of reference gene primers. Some clones are missing from TCRdb's copy, which holds only in-frame ones; the method was immunoSEQ multiplex PCR. V and J calls plus clone size are reproduced from that table; the DNA served to infer D and trimming. Of about 130,000 clones in the sample, about 85% were seen once. The chain combines TRBV27 with TRBJ2-3; 11 bases fit TRBD2. The clonotype originates from a man older than 75 with active or convalescent COVID-19. Source material: peripheral blood. The CDR3 loop reads CASSFRSGTSGYTDTQYF. As DNA, the CDR3 is TGTGCCAGCAGTTTTCGATCCGGGACTAGCGGATACACAGATACGCAGTATTTT.